Shown below are 17 T cell receptor beta chains from a single sample sequenced in a study of PD-L1 blockade in urothelial cancer (dated by TCRdb to about 2017). Receptors were amplified or captured by the immunoSEQ multiplex PCR assay. This is the immuneACCESS table as TCRdb keeps it, with only in-frame sequences that have V and J called. A part of the clones is gone; compared with another copy, unresolved V genes explain less than half, and the rest is unexplained. The sample contains 45,000 to 50,000 clones, 80% to 85% of them found a single time. The ten largest make up approximately 1.7% of the sample. According to the study, the label for this sample's time point signals: pretreatment peripheral blood. Source: PBMCs, taken around atezolizumab (anti-PD-L1) treatment. All receptors come from a man aged 45 to 65 with urothelial cancer.

CDR3 amino acids: CATSLLAGGNEQYF. CDR3 nucleotide sequence: TGTGCCACCAGCTTACTAGCGGGAGGGAACGAGCAGTACTTC. J is TRBJ2-7 and V is TRBV15, with 13 bases fitting TRBD2. The length of the CDR3 is 14 residues. Germline V lookup: CDR1 LNHNV, CDR2 YYDKDF (reference sequence). With 5 bases clipped from V and 5 bases from J, the junction kept 3 bases outside the gene matches.

This clone appeared a few times. CDR3 coding DNA: TGTGCCAGCAGTAGCGGGGGGGCCTCTGGGGCCAACGTCCTGACTTTC. Translated, it gives CASSSGGASGANVLTF. The rearrangement uses TRBV28 and TRBJ2-6; 10 nucleotides line up with TRBD2. The CDR3 runs to 16 residues. Germline-derived CDR1 and CDR2 are MDHEN and SYDVKM. Germline trimming cut 5 bases from V and 0 bases from J; bases unmatched to any gene: 1. The variable domain in full, with the rest retrieved from reference TRBV28 and TRBJ2-6, is DVKVTQSSRYLVKRTGEKVFLECVQDMDHENMFWYRQDPGLGLRLIYFSYDVKMKEKGDIPEGYSVSREKKERFSLILESASTNQTSMYLCASSSGGASGANVLTFGAGSRLTVL.

This clone showed up just once. The CDR3 is CASSPRQGVYGYTF. CDR3 in DNA: TGTGCCAGCAGTCCGCGACAGGGCGTCTATGGCTACACCTTC. The rearrangement uses TRBV6-5 and TRBJ1-2; 7 bases map to TRBD1. The CDR3 loop spans 14 amino acids. The germline CDR1 and CDR2 sequences are MNHEY and SVGAGI. V dropped 5 bases and J dropped 4; count of bases not matched to a gene: 7.

Only one count was recorded for this clone. The rearrangement uses TRBV6-5 and TRBJ2-2, with D perhaps matching TRBD2 (5 bases). Trimming took off 0 bases at V and 9 bases at J, with 8 bases between the two ends. The CDR3 has 13 residues. Germline-derived CDR1 and CDR2 are MNHEY and SVGAGI. CDR3 sequence: CASSYSGVRELFF. The CDR3 DNA is TGTGCCAGCAGTTACTCGGGAGTGAGGGAGCTGTTTTTT.

The chain has TRBV2 and TRBJ2-7, with TRBD2 identical over 15 bases. J gave up 4 bases and V 6 bases, and 7 bases lay outside the gene matches. The germline gives CDR1 SNHLY, CDR2 FYNNEI. The CDR3 is 16 residues long. The CDR3 sequence is CASSEGLAGGLYEQYF. CDR3 nucleotides: TGTGCCAGCAGCGAGGGACTAGCGGGAGGATTATACGAGCAGTACTTC.

This clone is classed as medium-sized. The rearrangement uses TRBV27 and TRBJ1-5; possible D gene TRBD1, 6 bases. V lost 0 bases, J lost 1 base, and 13 bases lay in between. Germline CDR1 and CDR2: MNHEY and SMNVEV (reference sequence). This CDR3 spans 17 amino acids. The CDR3 loop is CASSLSFWQGSNQPQHF. For the CDR3, the DNA is TGTGCCAGCAGTTTATCATTTTGGCAGGGGAGCAATCAGCCCCAGCATTTT.

The chain uses TRBV9 and TRBJ2-1, with 8 bases aligning to TRBD1. This CDR3 comprises 15 residues. Trimming at V came to 1 base and at J to 12 bases, leaving 12 bases not matched to a gene. Germline V gene sequence: CDR1 SGDLS, CDR2 YYNGEE. In DNA, the CDR3 is TGTGCCAGCAGCGTACACCGGGACGTTGGACAGGGGCAGTTCTTC. It translates to CASSVHRDVGQGQFF. The full variable domain, completed using reference TRBV9 and TRBJ2-1, is DSGVTQTPKHLITATGQRVTLRCSPRSGDLSVYWYQQSLDQGLQFLIQYYNGEERAKGNILERFSAQQFPDLHSELNLSSLELGDSALYFCASSVHRDVGQGQFFGPGTRLTVL.

This clone was seen more than once but under ten times. V is TRBV5-1 and J is TRBJ1-1; maybe TRBD1 (5 bases). The CDR3 runs 14 residues. The ends were cut back, 2 bases at V and 7 bases at J, with 15 bases in the middle. Germline CDR1 is SGHRS and CDR2 is YFSETQ. CDR3 protein: CASSLKVGANEAFF. The CDR3 coding sequence is TGCGCCAGCAGCTTAAAGGTAGGGGCAAATGAAGCTTTCTTT.

The CDR3 region is CSATPSYEQYF. In DNA form, the CDR3 reads TGCAGTGCTACTCCCTCCTACGAGCAGTACTTC. The rearrangement joins TRBV20-1 to TRBJ2-7; no definite D call. CDR3 length: 11 amino acids. V was trimmed by 4 bases and J by 0 bases, leaving 4 bases between them. CDR1 is DFQATT, CDR2 SNEGSKA, per germline (reference sequence).

A word on this clone: One end of the junction does not line up with germline, which may come from a read error. The rearrangement joins TRBV2 to TRBJ1-1; D may be TRBD1 (6 bases). The CDR3 consists of 12 residues. Germline values: CDR1 SNHLY, CDR2 FYNNEI. The CDR3 DNA follows: TGTGCCAGCAGCGAAGGGGGAGCTGAAGCTTTCTTT. Translation gives CASSEGGAEAFF.

The sample holds one count of this clone. This chain joins TRBV6-1 and TRBJ2-3; a possible D gene is TRBD2 (7 bases). The ends were cut back, 6 bases at V and 2 bases at J, with 12 bases in the middle. The CDR3 sequence is 14 residues long. Germline CDR1 MNHNS, CDR2 SASEGT. This CDR3 reads CASRSRGLTDTQYF. The CDR3 nucleotides read TGTGCCAGCAGGTCGCGGGGGCTCACAGATACGCAGTATTTT.

This chain connects TRBV10-3 to TRBJ2-7, with TRBD2 identical over 7 bases. This CDR3 has 14 amino acids. J lost 5 bases, V lost 4 bases, and 8 bases had no gene match. Germline values: CDR1 ENHRY, CDR2 SYGVKD. The CDR3 reads CAISGGLGGDEQYF. CDR3 nucleotide sequence: TGTGCCATCAGTGGGGGACTGGGGGGGGACGAGCAGTACTTC.

The rearrangement uses TRBV6-6 and TRBJ1-5; 7 nucleotides agree with TRBD1. This CDR3 has 12 residues. Looked up from germline, CDR1 is MNHNY and CDR2 is SVGAGI (reference sequence). Losses at the gene ends were 6 bases for V and 7 bases for J; bases not matched to a gene: 3. The CDR3 region has the DNA TGTGCCAGCAGACAGGGGAGACAGCCCCAGCATTTT. The encoded protein is CASRQGRQPQHF.

The chain employs TRBV7-9 and TRBJ2-2, with D unclear. Germline CDR1 and CDR2: SEHNR and FQNEAQ (reference sequence). The CDR3 totals 13 residues. The V end lost 3 bases, the J end lost 4 bases, and 6 bases lay between the germline ends. CDR3 nucleotides: TGTGCCAGCAGCTTGACTGCCACCGGGGAGCTGTTTTTT. The encoded protein is CASSLTATGELFF.

This chain connects TRBV30 to TRBJ2-2; D perhaps matches TRBD1 (6 bases). From germline, CDR1 is GTSNPN and CDR2 SVGIG (reference sequence). V lost 0 bases and J 4 bases, leaving 12 bases between the germline ends. There are 15 residues in the CDR3. The CDR3 DNA reads as TGTGCCTGGAGTGTAGGGGGAGTCTCCACCGGGGAGCTGTTTTTT. Its protein is CAWSVGGVSTGELFF.

The gene calls are TRBV19 and TRBJ1-1; 10 positions match TRBD1. V lost 5 bases, J lost 5 bases, and 11 bases stayed unmatched. The CDR3 covers 16 residues. Germline lookup yields CDR1 LNHDA and CDR2 SQIVND (reference sequence). CDR3 DNA sequence: TGTGCCAGTAGTTTGACAGGGGGCGCGAGGAGGACTGAAGCTTTCTTT. Residues: CASSLTGGARRTEAFF.

This clone was seen a few times. V gene TRBV4-2 combines with J gene TRBJ1-3, with D possibly being TRBD1 (5 bases). V gave up 4 bases and J gave up 1 base, with 14 bases separating them. CDR1 is LGHNA and CDR2 is YNFKEQ in the germline V gene. The CDR3 is 16 amino acids. CDR3 in amino acids: CASSPSGRDSGNTIYF. CDR3 DNA sequence: TGTGCCAGCAGCCCTTCAGGGAGGGATTCTGGAAACACCATATATTTT.